This T cell receptor beta chain was sequenced during a study of vaccination and CD4 T cells after COVID-19. The overall study: For control cultures, the treatment was a CEFX pool, an HIV-1 Nef pool, or no peptide. Study-level points and caveats: SARS-CoV-2-reactive clonotype medians increased from roughly 22 to 38, not significantly.

The treatment here: approximately 9-day PBMC culture with coronavirus spike peptide pools or control peptides (ViraFEST assay). Peptide-pool expansion of antigen-specific T cells preceded TCR sequencing in ViraFEST. About this clonotype itself: What it binds is unknown.

Germline lookup yields CDR1 MNHEY and CDR2 SVGEGT. This CDR3 has 14 residues. V lost 7 bases, J lost 3 bases, and 3 bases stayed unmatched. Sequenced with the Oncomine TCR Beta short-read assay was DNA taken from cultured CD4+ T cells. TCRdb used MiXCR to reprocess the PCR reads, holding one entry per CDR3 protein. Here the sample spans around 17,000 distinct CDR3 sequences, 56% being singletons. The TCR originated in a human donor who had recovered from COVID-19. Specimen: CD4+ T cells from blood, cultured in vitro. The genes are TRBV6-2 or TRBV6-3 and TRBJ2-1, with TRBD2 matching over 10 bases. CDR3 sequence: CASNLAGVYNEQFF. CDR3 DNA: TGTGCCAGCAACCTAGCGGGGGTCTACAATGAGCAGTTCTTC.